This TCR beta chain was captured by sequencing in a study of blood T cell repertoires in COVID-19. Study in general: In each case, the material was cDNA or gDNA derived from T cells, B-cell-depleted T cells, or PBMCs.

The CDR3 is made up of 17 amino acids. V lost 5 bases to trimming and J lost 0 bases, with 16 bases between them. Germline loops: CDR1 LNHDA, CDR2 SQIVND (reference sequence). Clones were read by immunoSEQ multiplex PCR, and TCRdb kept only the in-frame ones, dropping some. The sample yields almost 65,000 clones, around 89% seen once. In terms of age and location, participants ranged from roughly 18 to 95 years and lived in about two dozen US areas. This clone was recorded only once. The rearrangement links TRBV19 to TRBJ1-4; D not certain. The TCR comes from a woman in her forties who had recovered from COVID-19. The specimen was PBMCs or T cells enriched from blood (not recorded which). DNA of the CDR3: TGTGCCAGTAGTGGTTTGGACTCGGAGCCAACTAATGAAAAACTGTTTTTT. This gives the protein CASSGLDSEPTNEKLFF.